This is a list of T cell receptor beta chains from one sample in a study of glioma-infiltrating T cells. TCRdb reanalysed the multiplex PCR reads using MiXCR and keeps one entry per CDR3 protein. This sample has about 89,000 distinct CDR3 sequences, with approximately 22% found just once. Sequencing used glioma tissue, nonneoplastic brain tissue, or PBMCs (not recorded which). These receptors were taken from a human donor with low-grade glioma or glioblastoma, undergoing nonglioma brain surgery, or in good health (not recorded which). CDR3s include the opening cysteine and the closing phenylalanine or tryptophan. D genes are given only for firm matches. Size is omitted from some rows. Given values are once, few, many or a class for expanded clones.

TRBV12-3/TRBV12-4	TRBD1	TRBJ1-2	few	CASRGTGFYGYNF	TGTGCCAGCAGGGGGACAGGGTTCTATGGCTACAACTTC
TRBV6-1	.	TRBJ2-7	many	CASSDGTPYEQYF	TGTGCCAGCAGTGACGGGACCCCCTACGAGCAGTACTTC
TRBV11-2	.	TRBJ2-1	many	CASSSARHRDNEQFF	TGTGCCAGCAGCTCAGCTAGGCATCGGGACAATGAGCAGTTCTTC
TRBV12-3/TRBV12-4	TRBD2	TRBJ2-1	.	CASSLRTSGKDEQFF	TGTGCCAGCAGTTTACGGACTAGCGGGAAAGATGAGCAGTTCTTC
TRBV19	TRBD2	TRBJ2-3	many	CASTRDGGFNTQYF	TGTGCCAGTACCCGGGACGGGGGGTTTAATACGCAGTATTTT
TRBV5-1	TRBD1	TRBJ2-2	.	CASSPMGGQGDTGELFF	TGCGCCAGCAGCCCGATGGGGGGACAGGGAGACACCGGGGAGCTGTTTTTT
TRBV20-1	TRBD2	TRBJ2-7	many	CSARVAGTSWYEQYF	TGCAGTGCTAGAGTGGCCGGGACTAGCTGGTACGAGCAGTACTTC
TRBV12-3/TRBV12-4	.	TRBJ2-3	.	CASSPRPLTRTDTQYF	TGTGCCAGCAGTCCCCGTCCCTTAACCCGCACAGATACGCAGTATTTT
TRBV20-1	.	TRBJ1-1	.	CSASWQGLNTEAFF	TGCAGTGCCAGCTGGCAGGGGTTGAACACTGAAGCTTTCTTT
TRBV5-1	.	TRBJ2-3	.	CASSRHADTQYF	TGCGCCAGCAGCAGACACGCAGATACGCAGTATTTT
TRBV2	TRBD2	TRBJ2-2	once	CGVRWREWTGELFF	TGTGGCGTAAGGTGGCGGGAGTGGACCGGGGAGCTGTTTTTT
TRBV20-1	.	TRBJ1-1	many	CSARRTMNTEAFF	TGCAGTGCTAGGCGGACGATGAACACTGAAGCTTTCTTT
TRBV29-1	TRBD2	TRBJ2-3	many	CSVGGTSGYYSLTDTQYF	TGCAGCGTTGGAGGGACTAGCGGGTACTATTCTCTCACAGATACGCAGTATTTT
TRBV5-6	TRBD2	TRBJ2-2	.	CASSAGTSGMGELFF	TGTGCCAGCAGCGCCGGGACTAGCGGGATGGGGGAGCTGTTTTTT
TRBV19	.	TRBJ1-5	many	CASTLVTTNQPQHF	TGTGCCAGTACGCTAGTCACCACCAATCAGCCCCAGCATTTT
TRBV12-3/TRBV12-4	TRBD1	TRBJ2-7	.	CASSPPGQGPNEQYF	TGTGCCAGCAGCCCCCCGGGACAGGGGCCCAACGAGCAGTACTTC
TRBV7-2	TRBD1	TRBJ2-3	many	CASSLAWTGPTDTQYF	TGTGCCAGCAGCTTAGCGTGGACAGGCCCCACAGATACGCAGTATTTT
TRBV2	.	TRBJ2-7	many	CASSVTYEQYF	TGTGCCAGCAGTGTAACCTACGAGCAGTACTTC
TRBV20-1	TRBD1	TRBJ1-6	many	CSAQGAGNSPLHF	TGCAGTGCTCAGGGGGCGGGGAATTCACCCCTCCACTTT
TRBV2	.	TRBJ1-1	many	CASSEMGYTEAFF	TGTGCCAGCAGTGAAATGGGATATACTGAAGCTTTCTTT
TRBV2	.	TRBJ2-5	many	CASSEASGYETQYF	TGTGCCAGCAGTGAAGCATCAGGGTATGAGACCCAGTACTTC
TRBV4-1	TRBD2	TRBJ2-2	.	CASSQKLAGGPGTGELFF	TGCGCCAGCAGCCAAAAACTAGCGGGGGGGCCCGGCACCGGGGAGCTGTTTTTT